This T cell receptor beta chain emerged from a study of long-term antiretroviral therapy in people with HIV. Findings and caveats of the study: Clonal populations expanded prior to ART predominated within the repertoire at all time points. After ART, diversity increased yet remained lower than transplant donor controls.

Survey-level immunoSEQ v3.0 assays were run. TCRdb's copy holds only in-frame clones and misses some; the assay was immunoSEQ multiplex PCR. The sample holds 21,000 or so clones, roughly 86% seen once. From germline, CDR1 is MDHEN and CDR2 SYDVKM. The CDR3 runs 13 residues. The V end lost 3 bases, the J end lost 8 bases, and 13 bases lay between the germline ends. A note on this clone: Its antigen is undetermined.

The chain recombines TRBV28 with TRBJ1-2; no reliable D call. Here the sequenced sample was unsorted PBMCs, taken 2.6 years after starting antiretroviral therapy. The clonotype was recovered from a woman in her fifties or sixties with HIV. The CDR3 protein is CASSFGLPRGYTF. The CDR3 bases are TGTGCCAGCAGTTTCGGACTCCCAAGAGGCTACACCTTC.